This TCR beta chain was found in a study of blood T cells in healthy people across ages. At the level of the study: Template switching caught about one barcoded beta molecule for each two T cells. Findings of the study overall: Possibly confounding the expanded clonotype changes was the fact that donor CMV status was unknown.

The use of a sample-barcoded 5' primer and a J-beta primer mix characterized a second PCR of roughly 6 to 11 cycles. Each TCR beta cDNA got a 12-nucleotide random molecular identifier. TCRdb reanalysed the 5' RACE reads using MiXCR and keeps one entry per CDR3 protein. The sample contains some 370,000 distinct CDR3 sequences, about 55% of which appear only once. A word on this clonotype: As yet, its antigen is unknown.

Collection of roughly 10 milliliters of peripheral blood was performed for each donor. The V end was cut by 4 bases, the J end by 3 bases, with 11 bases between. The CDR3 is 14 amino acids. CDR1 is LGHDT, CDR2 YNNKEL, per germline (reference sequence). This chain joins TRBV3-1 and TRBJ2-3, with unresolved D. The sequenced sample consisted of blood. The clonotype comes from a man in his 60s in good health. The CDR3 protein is CASSPRHGTDTQYF. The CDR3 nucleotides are TGTGCCAGCAGCCCCAGGCACGGGACAGATACGCAGTATTTT.